The next 6 T cell receptor beta chains were all read from a single sample in a study of OX40 agonist ivuxolimab in advanced cancers. Assay: immunoSEQ multiplex PCR; the TCRdb copy retains only in-frame clones and omits some. The data contain about 59,000 clones, 65% to 85% of them singletons. The sequenced sample was CD4+ or CD8+ T cells sorted from blood, obtained in a trial of the OX40 agonist ivuxolimab. These receptors were taken from an adult with an advanced solid tumor such as melanoma, head and neck, liver or kidney cancer.

DNA for the CDR3: TGCAGCGCCAGCAACCCTAGCTATGGCTACACCTTC. The encoded protein is CSASNPSYGYTF. The rearrangement joins TRBV29-1 to TRBJ1-2, with unresolved D. Germline V CDR1 and CDR2: SQVTM, ANQGSEA. V was trimmed by 7 bases and J by 4 bases, leaving 13 bases between them. The CDR3 contains 12 residues.

Here the CDR3 DNA reads TGTGCCAGCAGTTTAGACGTCTTCGCTGGGGCCAACGTCCTGACTTTC. Its protein product is CASSLDVFAGANVLTF. The V and J genes are TRBV27 and TRBJ2-6, with D unresolved. V shed 2 bases and J shed 2 bases, with 10 bases lying between them. Looked up from germline, CDR1 is MNHEY and CDR2 is SMNVEV (reference sequence). The CDR3 is 16 amino acids.

The chain combines TRBV30 with TRBJ1-4; unclear D gene. V lost 0 bases and J lost 8, with 13 bases in between. This CDR3 has 14 amino acids. Germline V gene data show CDR1 as GTSNPN and CDR2 as SVGIG (reference sequence). The CDR3: CAWSVSLKSEKLFF. In DNA form, the CDR3 reads TGTGCCTGGAGTGTAAGTCTAAAAAGCGAAAAACTGTTTTTT.

The chain recombines TRBV19 with TRBJ1-2; TRBD1 is a possible D gene (5 bases). Germline lookup yields CDR1 LNHDA and CDR2 SQIVND (reference sequence). The CDR3 extends over 14 amino acids. The ends were cut back, 6 bases at V and 4 bases at J, with 15 bases in the middle. The CDR3 protein is CASRDIALRYGYTF. CDR3 coding DNA: TGTGCCAGTAGGGACATAGCCCTCCGCTATGGCTACACCTTC.

The rearrangement links TRBV5-4 to TRBJ2-3, with TRBD2 matching 13 bases. The germline CDR1 and CDR2 sequences are SGHNT and YYREEE (reference sequence). The CDR3 runs 16 residues. The V segment lost 4 bases and the J segment 6 bases; nucleotides outside the gene matches: 8. This chain's CDR3 is CASSTGLAGDVDTQYF. The CDR3 DNA reads TGTGCCAGCAGCACTGGACTAGCGGGAGATGTTGATACGCAGTATTTT. The full variable domain, completed using reference TRBV5-4 and TRBJ2-3, is ETGVTQSPTHLIKTRGQQVTLRCSSQSGHNTVSWYQQALGQGPQFIFQYYREEENGRGNFPPRFSGLQFPNYSSELNVNALELDDSALYLCASSTGLAGDVDTQYFGPGTRLTVL.

This clone appeared a few times. The rearrangement joins TRBV14 to TRBJ1-1; D is uncertain. The V end was cut by 0 bases, the J end by 4 bases, with 6 bases between. This CDR3 is 13 amino acids long. Per the germline V gene, CDR1 is SGHDN and CDR2 is FVKESK. In DNA, the CDR3 is TGTGCCAGCAGCCAAGACACAGCCACTGAAGCTTTCTTT. It codes for CASSQDTATEAFF. Combining the CDR3 with reference TRBV14 and TRBJ1-1 gives the whole variable domain EAGVTQFPSHSVIEKGQTVTLRCDPISGHDNLYWYRRVMGKEIKFLLHFVKESKQDESGMPNNRFLAERTGGTYSTLKVQPAELEDSGVYFCASSQDTATEAFFGQGTRLTVV.